This section outlines one T cell receptor beta chain sequence together with its context. Its specific antigen is unknown. The sample holds no much larger clone one base away, and base qualities are not on file. Genomic DNA was isolated from the sorted cells so that the TCRbeta CDR3 region could be sequenced. The immunoSEQ Assay was used for sequencing of TCRbeta CDR3 regions. This immuneACCESS table, as held by TCRdb, lists in-frame sequences with V and J called but not all clones. Of the missing ones, under half trace to an unresolved V gene in checked studies; the others have no known cause. For this sample the table gives almost 85,000 clones, of which 70% to 90% were detected only once. The top ten constitute around 6% of the sample. The trial excluded patients who had a history of autoimmune disease or were on systemic immunosuppression. Peripheral blood for TCR sequencing was collected from all dose cohorts at baseline, on cycle 4 day 1, and on cycle 7 day 1. Samples came from an open-label, multicenter, first-in-human phase I dose-escalation trial of ivuxolimab. Adults with locally advanced or metastatic head and neck squamous cell, hepatocellular, melanoma or renal cell carcinoma were enrolled in the trial. CD4+ and CD8+ T cells were sorted separately from peripheral blood before TCR sequencing.

Sequences PRHDT (CDR1) and FYEKMQ (CDR2) are obtained from the germline V gene (reference sequence). There are 19 amino acids in the CDR3, from cysteine to phenylalanine inclusive. The DNA shown is the 57-base CDR3, in frame from base 1. V loses 2 bases at its end and J loses 0 bases; junction bases beyond the gene matches: 13. The source of the sample is a study of OX40 agonist ivuxolimab in advanced cancers. As for the study more broadly: Ivuxolimab was a fully human IgG2 agonistic monoclonal antibody targeting the costimulatory receptor OX40 (CD134). Among the 50 to 55 dose-escalation patients, about 19 had hepatocellular carcinoma, roughly 15 melanoma, 9 renal cell carcinoma and 9 head and neck cancer. The monotherapy dose-escalation portion (N ≈ 56 patients) of the phase I ivuxolimab trial is reported in the paper. In the dose-escalation cohort, 82.7% of patients were male, and the mean age was approximately 60 years, with a range of 23 to 79. The point of sequencing TCRbeta in the periphery was to test whether ivuxolimab changed TCR sequence diversity and drove clonal T-cell expansion. Intravenous ivuxolimab was administered to patients every 2 weeks at six dose levels: 0.01, 0.1, 0.3, 1.5, 3 and 10 mg/kg. Prior anti-PD-1, anti-PD-L1 or anti-CTLA-4 therapy was permitted, and checkpoint inhibitors had been received by approximately 39% of dose-escalation patients. Partial responses were achieved by three dose-escalation patients, of whom one had hepatocellular carcinoma and two had cutaneous melanoma.

On the study overall, not on this receptor specifically: On average, CD8+ T cells showed more expanded clones than CD4+ T cells after ivuxolimab. Low levels of normalized T-cell clonal expansion were also seen in some patients who did not respond. The antigen specificity of the peripheral T cells that underwent clonal expansion was not determined. At doses from 0.1 to 3.0 mg/kg, clonal expansion was seen in both CD4+ and CD8+ blood T cells between baseline and week 6. In the 0.1-3.0 mg/kg groups, partial responders had among the lowest normalized peripheral clonal expansion, particularly in CD8+ T cells.

The sequencing here drew on CD4+ or CD8+ T cells sorted from blood, taken in a trial of the OX40 agonist ivuxolimab. This TCR was sampled from an adult with an advanced solid tumor such as melanoma, head and neck, liver or kidney cancer. The receptor chain draws on TRBV13 and TRBJ1-3, with 7 bases in between that match TRBD1. The CDR3 is CASSLKGGPGQFSGNTIYF. The nucleotide sequence is given as TGTGCCAGCAGCTTAAAAGGAGGTCCGGGACAGTTCTCTGGAAACACCATATATTTT.